A selection of T cell receptor beta chains follows, all from one sample in a study of cytomegalovirus exposure and HLA in healthy donors. Clones were read by immunoSEQ multiplex PCR, and TCRdb kept only the in-frame ones, dropping some. The sample includes 95,000 to 120,000 clones, about 61% of them seen just once. Specimen: PBMCs. These TCRs come from a man between 18 and 35 years old in good health and CMV-seropositive. CDR3s include the opening cysteine and the closing phenylalanine or tryptophan.

len	v_gene	j_gene	CDR3aa
15	TRBV6-5	TRBJ1-1	CASSYSWGMNTEAFF
13	TRBV9	TRBJ1-2	CASSEGLGYGYTF
14	TRBV27	TRBJ2-5	CASSRIGGKETQYF
13	TRBV28	TRBJ1-5	CASSPPTVQPQHF
14	TRBV10-2	TRBJ1-2	CASSEVGASYGYTF
16	TRBV4-1	TRBJ1-1	CASSPSQGTMNTEAFF
14	TRBV27	TRBJ2-5	CASSLGLPWDPQYF
16	TRBV7-6	TRBJ1-5	CASSKGQGISNQPQHF
14	TRBV7-2	TRBJ2-5	CASSVSSPGETQYF
14	TRBV19	TRBJ1-4	CASSIGTGYEKLFF
16	TRBV5-1	TRBJ2-5	CASSLLAGDLQETQYF
16	TRBV7-3	TRBJ2-3	CASSLRGRGGTDTQYF
13	TRBV4-2	TRBJ2-7	CASRPGEEYEQYF
17	TRBV7-8	TRBJ2-1	CASSLTASGGTYNEQFF
14	TRBV6-1	TRBJ2-3	CASSGETGKDTQYF
13	TRBV7-6	TRBJ2-2	CASSRLEGGELFF